The entry below gives a single TCR beta chain sequence along with its context. Germline CDR1 and CDR2: SGHDT and YYEEEE. The CDR3 spans 15 residues. J lost 8 bases, V lost 3 bases, and 8 bases had no gene match. These data belong to a study of blood T cell repertoires in COVID-19. Per the original data handling: The authors estimated nucleated cell counts from reference gene primer amplification. Data came from immunoSEQ multiplex PCR; TCRdb stores just in-frame clones and leaves some out. That table furnishes V, J and clone size, whereas the DNA furnished D and trimming. The data hold 95,000 to 150,000 clones, with approximately 90% observed a single time.

The clonotype was recovered from an elderly woman with acute or convalescent COVID-19. This chain joins TRBV5-6 and TRBJ1-2, with 12 nucleotides matching TRBD1. Sequences were obtained from peripheral blood. The CDR3 reads CASSWAGQGAPGYTF. CDR3 coding DNA: TGTGCCAGCAGCTGGGCGGGACAGGGGGCGCCGGGCTACACCTTC. Together with reference TRBV5-6 and TRBJ1-2, the CDR3 gives the full variable domain: DAGVTQSPTHLIKTRGQQVTLRCSPKSGHDTVSWYQQALGQGPQFIFQYYEEEERQRGNFPDRFSGHQFPNYSSELNVNALLLGDSALYLCASSWAGQGAPGYTFGSGTRLTVV.